A selection of T cell receptor beta chains follows, all from one sample in a study of cytomegalovirus exposure and HLA in healthy donors. Only in-frame clones appear in the TCRdb table, and some are missing; sequencing was by immunoSEQ multiplex PCR. The repertoire holds 110,000 to 150,000 clones, with around 80% as singletons. The sample was PBMCs. Receptors were obtained from a female donor in good health and CMV-seronegative. CDR3s include the opening cysteine and the closing phenylalanine or tryptophan. A D gene is named only where the DNA matches it firmly. For some rows the clone size is stated as once, few or many, or as a class when expanded; others skip it.

cdr3_length: 14
j_call: TRBJ1-1
d_call: -
clone_size: -
v_call: TRBV5-1
cdr3_nt: TGCGCCAGCAGCTTGGAAGGGGTGAACACTGAAGCTTTCTTT
cdr3_aa: CASSLEGVNTEAFF

cdr3_length: 14
j_call: TRBJ2-7
d_call: TRBD1
clone_size: -
v_call: TRBV5-1
cdr3_nt: TGCGCCAGCAGTGAGGGGACAGCGACCTACGAGCAGTACTTC
cdr3_aa: CASSEGTATYEQYF

cdr3_length: 15
j_call: TRBJ2-3
d_call: -
clone_size: -
v_call: TRBV5-1
cdr3_nt: TGCGCCAGCAGCGTATATTCCCGCGGCACAGATACGCAGTATTTT
cdr3_aa: CASSVYSRGTDTQYF

cdr3_length: 14
j_call: TRBJ1-5
d_call: -
clone_size: -
v_call: TRBV5-5
cdr3_nt: TGTGCCAGCAGCTTGGCCGGGGGGAATCAGCCCCAGCATTTT
cdr3_aa: CASSLAGGNQPQHF

cdr3_length: 14
j_call: TRBJ2-3
d_call: -
clone_size: -
v_call: TRBV11-2
cdr3_nt: TGTGCCAGCAGCCCCGGGACTAGCACAGATACGCAGTATTTT
cdr3_aa: CASSPGTSTDTQYF

cdr3_length: 15
j_call: TRBJ1-2
d_call: -
clone_size: -
v_call: TRBV19
cdr3_nt: TGTGCCAGTAGTATCTTGCCCAAGAACAGGGACGGCTACACCTTC
cdr3_aa: CASSILPKNRDGYTF

cdr3_length: 14
j_call: TRBJ1-2
d_call: TRBD1
clone_size: -
v_call: TRBV7-2
cdr3_nt: TGTGCCAGCAGTCAAGGGGGCAGGGGCTATGGCTACACCTTC
cdr3_aa: CASSQGGRGYGYTF

cdr3_length: 13
j_call: TRBJ1-2
d_call: TRBD1
clone_size: -
v_call: TRBV28
cdr3_nt: TGTGCCAGCAGGGTGCAGGGGGCGCCTGGCTACACCTTC
cdr3_aa: CASRVQGAPGYTF

cdr3_length: 12
j_call: TRBJ2-3
d_call: TRBD2
clone_size: -
v_call: TRBV29-1
cdr3_nt: TGCAGCGGGGCCCTAGCGGCGAATACGCAGTATTTT
cdr3_aa: CSGALAANTQYF

cdr3_length: 16
j_call: TRBJ2-2
d_call: TRBD2
clone_size: -
v_call: TRBV9
cdr3_nt: TGTGCCAGCAGCGGAGGGACTATGGGGTCCTACGGGGAGCTGTTTTTT
cdr3_aa: CASSGGTMGSYGELFF

cdr3_length: 14
j_call: TRBJ1-1
d_call: -
clone_size: -
v_call: TRBV11-1
cdr3_nt: TGTGCCAGCAGCTTAGTTCGGGGAAGCACTGAAGCTTTCTTT
cdr3_aa: CASSLVRGSTEAFF

cdr3_length: 15
j_call: TRBJ1-2
d_call: TRBD1
clone_size: -
v_call: TRBV28
cdr3_nt: TGTGCCAGCAGTTTGGTTGGAGACAGGGGGAAGGGCTACCCCTTC
cdr3_aa: CASSLVGDRGKGYPF

cdr3_length: 14
j_call: TRBJ1-1
d_call: -
clone_size: -
v_call: TRBV5-6
cdr3_nt: TGTGCCAGCAACCCTTACACCGCAAACACTGAAGCTTTCTTT
cdr3_aa: CASNPYTANTEAFF

cdr3_length: 12
j_call: TRBJ1-2
d_call: -
clone_size: -
v_call: TRBV2
cdr3_nt: TGTGCCAGCAGTGAAGCTGGGGGGGGCTACACCTTC
cdr3_aa: CASSEAGGGYTF

cdr3_length: 16
j_call: TRBJ2-7
d_call: TRBD1
clone_size: -
v_call: TRBV4-1
cdr3_nt: TGCGCCAGCAGCCAAGCCGGGACAGGGGGAGCCTACGAGCAGTACTTC
cdr3_aa: CASSQAGTGGAYEQYF

cdr3_length: 15
j_call: TRBJ1-2
d_call: TRBD1
clone_size: -
v_call: TRBV19
cdr3_nt: TGTGCCAGTAGTGCCACAGGGGACTCTCCCTATGGCTACACCTTC
cdr3_aa: CASSATGDSPYGYTF

cdr3_length: 14
j_call: TRBJ1-2
d_call: -
clone_size: -
v_call: TRBV5-4
cdr3_nt: TGTGCCAGCAGCTTGGGGTCATCCCTAAACGGCTACACCTTC
cdr3_aa: CASSLGSSLNGYTF

cdr3_length: 14
j_call: TRBJ1-2
d_call: TRBD1
clone_size: -
v_call: TRBV27
cdr3_nt: TGTGCCAGCAGCTCAGGGACAGGCAACTATGGCTACACCTTC
cdr3_aa: CASSSGTGNYGYTF

cdr3_length: 11
j_call: TRBJ2-3
d_call: -
clone_size: -
v_call: TRBV29-1
cdr3_nt: TGCAGCGTTGGGCACGCAGATACGCAGTATTTT
cdr3_aa: CSVGHADTQYF

cdr3_length: 15
j_call: TRBJ1-5
d_call: TRBD1
clone_size: -
v_call: TRBV2
cdr3_nt: TGTGCCAGCAGCGTAAGACAGGGGGGCAATCAGCCCCAGCATTTT
cdr3_aa: CASSVRQGGNQPQHF

cdr3_length: 16
j_call: TRBJ2-7
d_call: TRBD2
clone_size: once
v_call: TRBV5-8
cdr3_nt: TGTGCCAGCCGCTCCCGGGTACTAGCGGGGACCTACGAGCAGTACTTC
cdr3_aa: CASRSRVLAGTYEQYF

cdr3_length: 17
j_call: TRBJ2-1
d_call: TRBD2
clone_size: -
v_call: TRBV13
cdr3_nt: TGTGCCAGCAGCCCCGCCCCCACTAGCGGGAGGAACAATGAGCAGTTCTTC
cdr3_aa: CASSPAPTSGRNNEQFF

cdr3_length: 19
j_call: TRBJ2-3
d_call: TRBD2
clone_size: -
v_call: TRBV19
cdr3_nt: TGTGCCAGTAGTACTGGACTAGCGGGAGTGTTATGGAGCACAGATACGCAGTATTTT
cdr3_aa: CASSTGLAGVLWSTDTQYF

cdr3_length: 15
j_call: TRBJ1-2
d_call: TRBD1
clone_size: -
v_call: TRBV27
cdr3_nt: TGTGCCAGCAGTTCCCCTGGACAGGCTAACTATGGCTACACCTTC
cdr3_aa: CASSSPGQANYGYTF

cdr3_length: 8
j_call: TRBJ1-1
d_call: -
clone_size: few
v_call: TRBV30
cdr3_nt: TGTGCCTCCCCGGGGGGTTTCTTT
cdr3_aa: CASPGGFF

cdr3_length: 14
j_call: TRBJ1-3
d_call: -
clone_size: -
v_call: TRBV5-4
cdr3_nt: TGTGCCAGCAGCTTGTTAGGGGCTGGAAACACCATATATTTT
cdr3_aa: CASSLLGAGNTIYF

cdr3_length: 15
j_call: TRBJ1-6
d_call: TRBD1
clone_size: -
v_call: TRBV7-2
cdr3_nt: TGTGCCAGCAGCTTGGGTGGACAGGGAGGATCACCCCTCCACTTT
cdr3_aa: CASSLGGQGGSPLHF

cdr3_length: 14
j_call: TRBJ2-3
d_call: -
clone_size: -
v_call: TRBV6-4
cdr3_nt: TGTGCCAGCAGTGACTCGACAGGCACAGATACGCAGTATTTT
cdr3_aa: CASSDSTGTDTQYF

cdr3_length: 17
j_call: TRBJ2-2
d_call: TRBD2
clone_size: -
v_call: TRBV13
cdr3_nt: TGTGCCAGCAGCCCGGGACTAGCGGGGATTCACACCGGGGAGCTGTTTTTT
cdr3_aa: CASSPGLAGIHTGELFF

cdr3_length: 14
j_call: TRBJ1-1
d_call: -
clone_size: -
v_call: TRBV5-1
cdr3_nt: TGCGCCAGCAGCTTCGGCAGAGGAAACACTGAAGCTTTCTTT
cdr3_aa: CASSFGRGNTEAFF

cdr3_length: 12
j_call: TRBJ1-1
d_call: TRBD1
clone_size: few
v_call: TRBV6-5
cdr3_nt: TGTGCCACTTCGGACAGGGTTGGTGAAGCTTTCTTT
cdr3_aa: CATSDRVGEAFF

cdr3_length: 15
j_call: TRBJ2-7
d_call: TRBD1
clone_size: -
v_call: TRBV7-8
cdr3_nt: TGTGCCAGCAGCTTAGAGAACAGGGGGCATAAGGAGCAGTACTTC
cdr3_aa: CASSLENRGHKEQYF

cdr3_length: 15
j_call: TRBJ1-1
d_call: -
clone_size: -
v_call: TRBV2
cdr3_nt: TGTGCCAGCAAGGAAAGACAGGCGCCGGGCACTGAAGCTTTCTTT
cdr3_aa: CASKERQAPGTEAFF

cdr3_length: 15
j_call: TRBJ2-1
d_call: TRBD2
clone_size: -
v_call: TRBV27
cdr3_nt: TGTGCCAGCAGGACCGGGACTAGCGGCTACAATGAGCAGTTCTTC
cdr3_aa: CASRTGTSGYNEQFF

cdr3_length: 14
j_call: TRBJ2-7
d_call: -
clone_size: -
v_call: TRBV5-1
cdr3_nt: TGCGCCAGCAGTAATTTCGGGAGCTCCTACGAGCAGTACTTC
cdr3_aa: CASSNFGSSYEQYF

cdr3_length: 15
j_call: TRBJ2-5
d_call: -
clone_size: -
v_call: TRBV7-2
cdr3_nt: TGTGCCAGCAGGCGGGACAGACGGGGAGAAGAGACCCAGTACTTC
cdr3_aa: CASRRDRRGEETQYF

cdr3_length: 16
j_call: TRBJ1-4
d_call: -
clone_size: -
v_call: TRBV4-3
cdr3_nt: TGCGCCAGCAGCCAAGATTGGAACAGCTATAATGAAAAACTGTTTTTT
cdr3_aa: CASSQDWNSYNEKLFF

cdr3_length: 15
j_call: TRBJ1-1
d_call: TRBD1
clone_size: few
v_call: TRBV5-1
cdr3_nt: TGCGCCAGCAGATCTTGGCCTGACAGGGGCACCCGGGCTTTCTTT
cdr3_aa: CASRSWPDRGTRAFF

cdr3_length: 14
j_call: TRBJ2-3
d_call: -
clone_size: -
v_call: TRBV18
cdr3_nt: TGTGCCAGCTCCAGGGGGGCTAACACAGATACGCAGTATTTT
cdr3_aa: CASSRGANTDTQYF

cdr3_length: 12
j_call: TRBJ1-2
d_call: -
clone_size: -
v_call: TRBV28
cdr3_nt: TGTGCCAGCAGCCTATCACCCCAGGGGTTTTCCTTC
cdr3_aa: CASSLSPQGFSF

cdr3_length: 14
j_call: TRBJ1-2
d_call: -
clone_size: few
v_call: TRBV5-5
cdr3_nt: TGTGCCAGCAGCTCCCAGGGATTTAGATATGGCTACACCTTC
cdr3_aa: CASSSQGFRYGYTF

cdr3_length: 15
j_call: TRBJ2-1
d_call: -
clone_size: -
v_call: TRBV7-8
cdr3_nt: TGTGCCAGCAGTCAAGGGGGTGGGGCTGGGAATGAGCAGTTCTTC
cdr3_aa: CASSQGGGAGNEQFF

cdr3_length: 14
j_call: TRBJ1-6
d_call: -
clone_size: -
v_call: TRBV6-1
cdr3_nt: TGTGCCAGCAGTGACAGGTTTAACAATTCACCCCTCCACTTT
cdr3_aa: CASSDRFNNSPLHF

cdr3_length: 12
j_call: TRBJ1-2
d_call: -
clone_size: -
v_call: TRBV30
cdr3_nt: TGTGCCTGGAGTCCCTTTACCGGTGGCTACACCTTC
cdr3_aa: CAWSPFTGGYTF

cdr3_length: 14
j_call: TRBJ2-7
d_call: TRBD2
clone_size: -
v_call: TRBV28
cdr3_nt: TGTGCCAGCAGAAAACTAGCGGCGACCTACGAGCAGTACTTC
cdr3_aa: CASRKLAATYEQYF

cdr3_length: 11
j_call: TRBJ2-5
d_call: -
clone_size: -
v_call: TRBV20-1
cdr3_nt: TGCAGTGCTAGACCCGAGGGGACCCAGTACTTC
cdr3_aa: CSARPEGTQYF

cdr3_length: 17
j_call: TRBJ1-2
d_call: -
clone_size: -
v_call: TRBV27
cdr3_nt: TGTGCCAGCAGTTTAGGGGCAGGGCGAGGGGAGGAGTATGGCTACACCTTC
cdr3_aa: CASSLGAGRGEEYGYTF

cdr3_length: 15
j_call: TRBJ2-5
d_call: TRBD2
clone_size: -
v_call: TRBV29-1
cdr3_nt: TGCAGCGCTGGGAGTAGCGGGGGGTTCATCGAGACCCAGTACTTC
cdr3_aa: CSAGSSGGFIETQYF

cdr3_length: 12
j_call: TRBJ1-4
d_call: -
clone_size: few
v_call: TRBV28
cdr3_nt: TGTGCCAGCAGTTTATCGGGGGAAAAACTGTTTTTT
cdr3_aa: CASSLSGEKLFF

cdr3_length: 14
j_call: TRBJ1-4
d_call: -
clone_size: -
v_call: TRBV7-6
cdr3_nt: TGTGCCAGCAGCTTGAGGGTCGGGGTGGAAAAACTGTTTTTT
cdr3_aa: CASSLRVGVEKLFF

cdr3_length: 19
j_call: TRBJ2-1
d_call: -
clone_size: -
v_call: TRBV4-1
cdr3_nt: TGCGCCAGCAGCCAAGATCAGCTCGCGGGCCCAAGCTCCTACAATGAGCAGTTCTTC
cdr3_aa: CASSQDQLAGPSSYNEQFF

cdr3_length: 13
j_call: TRBJ2-7
d_call: TRBD2
clone_size: -
v_call: TRBV7-2
cdr3_nt: TGTGCCAGCAGCCTTGGGGGGGGCTACGAGCAGTACTTC
cdr3_aa: CASSLGGGYEQYF

cdr3_length: 15
j_call: TRBJ2-1
d_call: TRBD2
clone_size: -
v_call: TRBV5-4
cdr3_nt: TGTGCCAGCAGCTTGCGCCTAGCGGACTACAATGAGCAGTTCTTC
cdr3_aa: CASSLRLADYNEQFF

cdr3_length: 13
j_call: TRBJ1-1
d_call: -
clone_size: few
v_call: TRBV7-9
cdr3_nt: TGTGCCAGCGATAGGGGAGGATTAACTGAAGCTTTCTTT
cdr3_aa: CASDRGGLTEAFF